Listed below are T cell receptor beta chains from one sample, sequenced in a study of blood T cell repertoires in COVID-19. The method was immunoSEQ multiplex PCR; TCRdb's version includes in-frame clones alone and lacks a portion of them. The table shows roughly 150,000 clones, with more than 75% occurring only once. Material for sequencing was peripheral blood. These receptors originate from a man aged 55 to 70 with acute or convalescent COVID-19. Each CDR3 is given with its conserved first and last residue. A D gene is named only where the DNA matches it firmly. Clone size, where shown, is once, few, many, or a class for clones that have expanded.

v_gene	abundance	d_gene	j_gene	CDR3nt	CDR3aa
TRBV4-1	NA	NA	TRBJ2-1	TGCGCCAGCAGCCAAGAAGCCCCGAGCTCCTACAATGAGCAGTTCTTC	CASSQEAPSSYNEQFF
TRBV7-6	few	NA	TRBJ2-5	TGTGCCAGCAGCCCAGGGGCTAGCGGTTCTCGCGGGACCCAGTACTTC	CASSPGASGSRGTQYF
TRBV11-1	once	NA	TRBJ2-7	TGTGCCAGCAGCGCAGCGGGCAGGCCCACCTACGAGCAGTACTTC	CASSAAGRPTYEQYF
TRBV19	NA	NA	TRBJ1-2	TGTGCCACCTCCTCGGCAGGGAGGAGCTATGGCTACACCTTC	CATSSAGRSYGYTF
TRBV10-3	NA	NA	TRBJ2-7	TGTGCCATCAGTGACGGTGTGGGTTCGGGGGACGAGCAGTACTTC	CAISDGVGSGDEQYF
TRBV7-9	NA	NA	TRBJ2-3	TGTGCCAGCAGCCTCACAGCGGTCAACACAGATACGCAGTATTTT	CASSLTAVNTDTQYF
TRBV2	NA	NA	TRBJ2-1	TGTGCCAGCAGTAGGGCACTAGCCTACAATGAGCAGTTCTTC	CASSRALAYNEQFF
TRBV6-2/TRBV6-3	once	TRBD1	TRBJ1-2	TGTGCCAGCAGTTACCAAGGACAGGGGGCACGTGGCTACACCTTC	CASSYQGQGARGYTF
TRBV18	NA	TRBD1	TRBJ1-2	TGTGCCAGCTCCCCGGGACAGGGCTATGGCTACACCTTC	CASSPGQGYGYTF
TRBV2	NA	NA	TRBJ2-3	TGTGCCAGCAAGGGTTCGGGGGATACGCAGTATTTT	CASKGSGDTQYF
TRBV7-8	few	TRBD2	TRBJ2-7	TGTGCCAGCAGCCCCTCCCGGACTAGCGGAGCCGCCCACGAGCAGTACTTC	CASSPSRTSGAAHEQYF
TRBV5-4	NA	NA	TRBJ2-2	TGTGCCAGCAGCCCCCCCGGTTCCGGGGAGCTGTTTTTT	CASSPPGSGELFF
TRBV2	NA	NA	TRBJ2-7	TGTGCCAGCAGTGGGGGGGTTGCCGAGCAGTACTTC	CASSGGVAEQYF
TRBV18	NA	TRBD2	TRBJ2-3	TGTGCCAGCTCACTATCTCAGGGGTCTAGCGGGAGTGGCACAGATACGCAGTATTTT	CASSLSQGSSGSGTDTQYF
TRBV6-2/TRBV6-3	NA	TRBD2	TRBJ2-7	TGTGCCAGCAGTGGCCGGGTAGCGGGAGAATACGAGCAGTACTTC	CASSGRVAGEYEQYF
TRBV18	NA	TRBD1	TRBJ1-2	TGTGCCAGCTCACCACCGGGTGGGCAGGGGGTAAATGGCTACACCTTC	CASSPPGGQGVNGYTF
TRBV29-1	NA	NA	TRBJ2-1	TGCAGCGTTGAAGTACCCCCTCGGGACAATGAGCAGTTCTTC	CSVEVPPRDNEQFF
TRBV7-9	NA	NA	TRBJ2-1	TGTGCCAGCAGCCAGTCCCTAGCGCCAGACAGGCAGTTCTTC	CASSQSLAPDRQFF
TRBV28	once	TRBD1	TRBJ2-3	TGTGCCAGCATCGACCAGGGGGTTAGCACAGATACGCAGTATTTT	CASIDQGVSTDTQYF
TRBV5-1	NA	NA	TRBJ2-1	TGCGCCAGCAGCTTGCAAAGGGGCGCGAGCAATGAGCAGTTCTTC	CASSLQRGASNEQFF
TRBV3-1/TRBV3-2	NA	TRBD1	TRBJ1-2	TGTGCCAGCAGTCTCGGGGGACAGAGCTCCTATGGCTACACCTTC	CASSLGGQSSYGYTF
TRBV28	few	TRBD1	TRBJ1-4	TGTGCCAGCAGTTTAATCGGTTTTGGGACAGCTCTTAATGAAAAACTGTTTTTT	CASSLIGFGTALNEKLFF
TRBV3-1/TRBV3-2	NA	TRBD1	TRBJ2-7	TGTGCCAGCAGCCAATCAGGGGGCTGGGACGAGCAGTACTTC	CASSQSGGWDEQYF
TRBV28	NA	NA	TRBJ1-5	TGTGCCAGCAGCCCGGGGGGGAGGTACAATCAGCCCCAGCATTTT	CASSPGGRYNQPQHF
TRBV13	NA	TRBD2	TRBJ2-5	TGTGCCAGCAGCTTAGGGACTAGCGGGTTTCAAGAGACCCAGTACTTC	CASSLGTSGFQETQYF
TRBV7-8	NA	NA	TRBJ2-7	TGTGCCAGCAGCTTAGTTGAGACTCCCGGCAGCTACGAGCAGTACTTC	CASSLVETPGSYEQYF
TRBV5-1	NA	TRBD1	TRBJ2-4	TGCGCCAGCAGCCTTCCAGGACAGGGGCTAAACATTCAGTACTTC	CASSLPGQGLNIQYF
TRBV2	once	NA	TRBJ2-2	TGTGCCAGCAGTCTCCAGGGAATAGCGAACACCGGGGAGCTGTTTTTT	CASSLQGIANTGELFF
TRBV13	NA	NA	TRBJ2-1	TGTGCCAGCAGTTCATTGAGGGCCGGGGAGCAGTTCTTC	CASSSLRAGEQFF
TRBV9	NA	NA	TRBJ2-7	TGTGCCAGCAGCGTAGCAGACAGACCCTACGAGCAGTACTTC	CASSVADRPYEQYF
TRBV3-1/TRBV3-2	NA	NA	TRBJ1-3	TGTGCCAGCAGCCCGGGGAACCTCGGAAACACCATATATTTT	CASSPGNLGNTIYF
TRBV19	NA	NA	TRBJ1-1	TGTGCCAGTAACGGAGGGCTCCTCAACACTGAAGCTTTCTTT	CASNGGLLNTEAFF
TRBV6-6	NA	NA	TRBJ2-5	TGTGCCAGCAGTCCTCCCCTACTACCCGGCCCATCGGAGACCCAGTACTTC	CASSPPLLPGPSETQYF
TRBV30	few	TRBD1	TRBJ1-6	TGTGCCTGGAGTCCCCGACAGGGAAGGGCGAATTCACCCCTCCACTTT	CAWSPRQGRANSPLHF
TRBV5-4	few	NA	TRBJ2-5	TGTGCCAGCAGCACCCAAGGGGCTGTGGAGACCCAGTACTTC	CASSTQGAVETQYF
TRBV28	NA	TRBD2	TRBJ2-3	TGTGCCACGGAGCGGGAGCCCACAGATACGCAGTATTTT	CATEREPTDTQYF
TRBV2	few	TRBD2	TRBJ2-7	TGTGCCAGCAGTGTGCAGCTAGCGGCAACCTACGAGCAGTACTTC	CASSVQLAATYEQYF
TRBV9	few	NA	TRBJ1-2	TGTGCCAGCAGCGTAGTACTTGGGGGGGCTAACTATGGCTACACCTTC	CASSVVLGGANYGYTF
TRBV7-6	NA	TRBD2	TRBJ2-1	TGTGCCAGCAGCGGTACCGGGACTAGCGTCTCCTACAATGAGCAGTTCTTC	CASSGTGTSVSYNEQFF
TRBV12-3/TRBV12-4	NA	NA	TRBJ2-7	TGTGCCAGCAGGACTGAGTACGAGCAGTACTTC	CASRTEYEQYF
TRBV5-4	NA	TRBD2	TRBJ2-5	TGTGCCAGCAGCCTTTTAGCGGGAGAGTACCAAGAGACCCAGTACTTC	CASSLLAGEYQETQYF
TRBV9	NA	TRBD1	TRBJ1-6	TGTGCCAGCAGCGTAGGAGGACAGGGTTATTCACCCCTCCACTTT	CASSVGGQGYSPLHF
TRBV30	NA	NA	TRBJ1-1	TGTGCCTGGGGCAGGGGCACTGAAGCTTTCTTT	CAWGRGTEAFF
TRBV21-1	NA	NA	TRBJ2-7	TGTGCCAGCAGCAAAGCGGGAGGGGGCTACGAGCAGTACTTC	CASSKAGGGYEQYF
TRBV9	NA	NA	TRBJ1-2	TGTGCCAGCAGCGTAGTCCCAGGGGATGGCTACACCTTC	CASSVVPGDGYTF
TRBV2	NA	NA	TRBJ2-3	TGTGCCAGCATGGTTAGCGCTACAGATACGCAGTATTTT	CASMVSATDTQYF
TRBV27	NA	TRBD2	TRBJ2-1	TGTGCCAGCAAAGGCCCAGCGGGGAGAGAGCAGTTCTTC	CASKGPAGREQFF
TRBV5-6	NA	NA	TRBJ1-4	TGTGCCAGCAGCTTGGCGGGGAGGAATGAAAAACTGTTTTTT	CASSLAGRNEKLFF
TRBV10-1	few	NA	TRBJ1-3	TGCGCCAGCAGTGCAGGGGACGGAAACACCATATATTTT	CASSAGDGNTIYF
TRBV13	NA	TRBD2	TRBJ2-7	TGTGCCAGCAGCCAAGGGACTAGCGGGACATACGAGCAGTACTTC	CASSQGTSGTYEQYF
TRBV28	once	NA	TRBJ1-5	TGTGCCACGCGGGGCGAGGGAGGGAAGAGTCAGCCCCAGCATTTT	CATRGEGGKSQPQHF
TRBV28	few	TRBD1	TRBJ1-2	TGTGCCAGCAGCTCGGGACAGGGTTTGTATGGCTACACCTTC	CASSSGQGLYGYTF
TRBV2	many	TRBD1	TRBJ2-7	TGTGCCAGCAGTCCAGACAGGGGGCTGTACGAGCAGTACTTC	CASSPDRGLYEQYF
TRBV6-6	few	TRBD1	TRBJ2-7	TGTGCCAGCAGTCCCGGACAGGGAATCTACGAGCAGTACTTC	CASSPGQGIYEQYF
TRBV11-2	NA	NA	TRBJ2-7	TGTGCCAGCAGCTTATCCCAAGCGAGCTACGAGCAGTACTTC	CASSLSQASYEQYF